The 13 T cell receptor beta chains reported below all come from one sample, sequenced in a study of cytomegalovirus exposure and HLA in healthy donors. PCR employed 60 Vbeta and 13 Jbeta primers. The method was immunoSEQ multiplex PCR; TCRdb's version includes in-frame clones alone and lacks a portion of them. Of 150,000 to 200,000 clones detected, more than 70% appear once; the ten largest clones hold around 0.26%. The sequencing sample was made of PBMCs. The receptors here all came from a boy younger than 18 in good health and CMV-seronegative.

This clone was observed a handful of times. The gene calls are TRBV6-1 and TRBJ2-1; 7 bases align to TRBD2. Germline CDR1 is MNHNS and CDR2 is SASEGT. The CDR3 extends over 16 amino acids. V lost 0 bases to trimming and J lost 4 bases; unmatched junction nucleotides: 6. CDR3 coding DNA: TGTGCCAGCAGTGAAGCGGACTGGGGGGGGTACAATGAGCAGTTCTTC. Its translation: CASSEADWGGYNEQFF.

The V and J genes are TRBV5-4 and TRBJ1-4, with 10 bases matching TRBD1. The CDR3 has 15 amino acids. The germline V gene has CDR1 SGHNT and CDR2 YYREEE (reference sequence). Germline trimming cut 0 bases from V and 6 bases from J; bases unmatched to any gene: 2. The CDR3, as DNA: TGTGCCAGCAGCTTGGACGGGACAGGGGATGAAAAACTGTTTTTT. Protein: CASSLDGTGDEKLFF.

J is TRBJ2-4 and V is TRBV20-1, with TRBD2 matching 7 bases. Looked up from germline, CDR1 is DFQATT and CDR2 is SNEGSKA (reference sequence). This CDR3 has 11 residues. DNA of the CDR3: TGCAGCTTAAGCGGGGAGAACATTCAGTACTTC. It specifies CSLSGENIQYF.

The chain links TRBV7-2 to TRBJ1-1; D uncertain. The V end was cut by 1 base, the J end by 6 bases, with 12 bases between. Germline V CDR1 and CDR2: SGHTA, FQGNSA. The CDR3 has 14 residues. The DNA of the CDR3 is TGTGCCAGCAGCTTAGTGGAGGGAAGGCCTGAAGCTTTCTTT. It specifies CASSLVEGRPEAFF.

The J gene is TRBJ2-4, the V gene TRBV29-1, with 8 positions matching TRBD2. The CDR3 covers 13 residues. Germline CDR1 SQVTM, CDR2 ANQGSEA. V lost 6 bases and J lost 9; bases outside the gene matches: 10. CDR3 coding DNA: TGCAGCGTCCAGACTAGCGTGAATGGCATTCAGTACTTC. Protein sequence: CSVQTSVNGIQYF.

This clone appeared once. This chain connects TRBV28 to TRBJ1-5, with TRBD1 identical over 10 bases. There are 15 residues in the CDR3. The J segment lost 6 bases and the V segment lost 4 bases, leaving 6 bases of the junction unmatched. The V gene's germline CDR1 is MDHEN and CDR2 SYDVKM. This chain's CDR3 is CASSSRQGAGQPQHF. The CDR3, as DNA: TGTGCCAGCAGTTCTAGACAGGGGGCAGGTCAGCCCCAGCATTTT.

This clone occurred a few times. V is TRBV6-6 and J is TRBJ1-5; no clear D gene. CDR1 is MNHNY, CDR2 SVGAGI, per germline (reference sequence). Trimming removed 0 bases at V and 3 bases at J, with 6 bases between. The CDR3 contains 14 residues. CDR3 DNA sequence: TGTGCCAGCAGTTACTCCGCTACCAATCAGCCCCAGCATTTT. Translating it yields CASSYSATNQPQHF.

V is TRBV7-9 and J is TRBJ1-4; the D gene is possibly TRBD1 (5 bases). Trimming shortened V by 9 bases and J by 7 bases, and 12 bases separated the two germline ends. The CDR3 contains 12 residues. CDR1 and CDR2 (germline): SEHNR, FQNEAQ (reference sequence). The CDR3 DNA reads as TGTGCCAGTCCCCAGGGCACTGAAAAACTGTTTTTT. Its protein product is CASPQGTEKLFF.

CDR3 sequence: CAWSVSGTGSDTQYF. As DNA, the CDR3 is TGTGCCTGGAGTGTATCCGGGACAGGGTCAGATACGCAGTATTTT. V is TRBV30 and J is TRBJ2-3; TRBD1 matches at 9 bases. The V gene's germline CDR1 is GTSNPN and CDR2 SVGIG (reference sequence). The J segment lost 4 bases and the V segment lost 0 bases, leaving 5 bases of the junction unmatched. The CDR3 runs 15 residues.

The chain uses TRBV6-1 and TRBJ2-5; the D is unclear. The J call may be incorrect, as the DNA end agrees better with TRBJ2-7. The CDR3 has 13 amino acids. Germline loops: CDR1 MNHNS, CDR2 SASEGT. The chain's CDR3 is CASSNVETYEQYF. CDR3 nucleotides: TGTGCCAGCAGTAACGTCGAAACCTACGAGCAGTACTTC.

This chain uses TRBV19 with TRBJ1-1; perhaps TRBD1 as D (6 bases). The germline V gene encodes CDR1 LNHDA and CDR2 SQIVND (reference sequence). The CDR3 loop spans 14 amino acids. V lost 4 bases and J 3 bases, leaving 12 bases between the germline ends. The CDR3 DNA sequence: TGTGCCAGTAGTAACAGGGCGAGGGACACTGAAGCTTTCTTT. This codes for CASSNRARDTEAFF.

This chain uses TRBV9 with TRBJ1-5, with TRBD1 matching 8 bases. The CDR3 sequence is 14 residues long. After removal of 3 bases from V and 3 bases from J, the junction contained 2 bases not matched to a gene. Per the germline V gene, CDR1 is SGDLS and CDR2 is YYNGEE. This chain's CDR3 is CASSGTGNNQPQHF. The CDR3 DNA follows: TGTGCCAGCAGCGGGACAGGGAACAATCAGCCCCAGCATTTT. Using reference TRBV9 and TRBJ1-5 for the parts outside the CDR3, the full variable domain is DSGVTQTPKHLITATGQRVTLRCSPRSGDLSVYWYQQSLDQGLQFLIQYYNGEERAKGNILERFSAQQFPDLHSELNLSSLELGDSALYFCASSGTGNNQPQHFGDGTRLSIL.

This clone was recorded once. The chain employs TRBV7-2 and TRBJ2-7; 9 nucleotides line up with TRBD1. Germline V gene data show CDR1 as SGHTA and CDR2 as FQGNSA. The CDR3 has 16 residues. Germline trimming cut 6 bases from V and 1 base from J; bases unmatched to any gene: 10. The CDR3 sequence: CASSSPWTGVSYEQYF. CDR3 bases: TGTGCCAGCAGTTCCCCTTGGACAGGGGTTTCCTACGAGCAGTACTTC.